This T cell receptor beta chain was sequenced for a study of neoadjuvant anti-PD-1 for oral cavity cancer. At the level of the study: Before surgery, most patients got three to four biweekly 3 mg/kg nivolumab doses.

The time point denotes: after neoadjuvant nivolumab, at surgical resection. Data came from immunoSEQ multiplex PCR; TCRdb stores just in-frame clones and leaves some out. The sample lists approximately 14,000 clones; around 79% were seen once. Findings and caveats of the study: Higher pretreatment Treg/Th17 ratios tracked higher pretreatment blood clonality.

Deletions cut 7 bases from V and 5 bases from J, with 11 bases between. This CDR3 contains 12 residues. CDR1 is MNHEY, CDR2 SVGAGI, per germline. Only a few counts were recorded for this clone. What it binds is unknown. The specimen was PBMCs, collected after nivolumab (anti-PD-1) treatment. V and J are TRBV6-5 and TRBJ1-1; D not resolved. This receptor was taken from a person between 40 and 85 years old with oral cavity squamous cell carcinoma. CDR3 nucleotides: TGTGCCAGCACCTCTCGGGGTACTGAAGCTTTCTTT. Translation: CASTSRGTEAFF.